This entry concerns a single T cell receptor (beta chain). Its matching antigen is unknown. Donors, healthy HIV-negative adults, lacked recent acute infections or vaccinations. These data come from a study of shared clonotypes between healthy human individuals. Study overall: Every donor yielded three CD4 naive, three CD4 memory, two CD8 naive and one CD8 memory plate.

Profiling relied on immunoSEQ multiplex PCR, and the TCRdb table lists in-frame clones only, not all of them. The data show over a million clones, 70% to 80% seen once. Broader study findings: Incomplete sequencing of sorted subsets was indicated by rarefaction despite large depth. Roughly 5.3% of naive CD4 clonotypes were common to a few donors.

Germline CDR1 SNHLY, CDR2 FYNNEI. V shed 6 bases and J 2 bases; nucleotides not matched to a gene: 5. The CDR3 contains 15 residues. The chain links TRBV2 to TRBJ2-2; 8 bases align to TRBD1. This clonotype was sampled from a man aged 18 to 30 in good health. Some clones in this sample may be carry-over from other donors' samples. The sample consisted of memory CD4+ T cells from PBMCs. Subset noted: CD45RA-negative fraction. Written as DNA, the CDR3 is TGTGCCAGCAGAGGGGGACAGGCCAACACCGGGGAGCTGTTTTTT. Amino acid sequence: CASRGGQANTGELFF.